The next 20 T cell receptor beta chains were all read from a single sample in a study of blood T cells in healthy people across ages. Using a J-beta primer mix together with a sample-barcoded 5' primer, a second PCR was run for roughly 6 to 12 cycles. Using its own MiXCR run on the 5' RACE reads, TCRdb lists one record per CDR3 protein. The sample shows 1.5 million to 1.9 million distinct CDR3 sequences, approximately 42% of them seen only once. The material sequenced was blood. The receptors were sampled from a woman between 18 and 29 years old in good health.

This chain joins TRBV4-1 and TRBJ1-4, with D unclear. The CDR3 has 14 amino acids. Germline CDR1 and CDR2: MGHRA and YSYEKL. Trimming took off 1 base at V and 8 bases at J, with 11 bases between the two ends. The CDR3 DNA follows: TGCGCCAGCAGCCAAGCGAGTACCGGGGAAAAACTGTTTTTT. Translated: CASSQASTGEKLFF.

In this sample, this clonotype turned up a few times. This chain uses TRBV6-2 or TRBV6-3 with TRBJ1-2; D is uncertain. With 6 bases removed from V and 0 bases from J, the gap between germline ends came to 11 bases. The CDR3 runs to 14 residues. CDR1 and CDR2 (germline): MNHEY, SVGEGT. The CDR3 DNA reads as TGTGCCAGCAGACTCGGACCGGCTAACTATGGCTACACCTTC. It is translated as CASRLGPANYGYTF.

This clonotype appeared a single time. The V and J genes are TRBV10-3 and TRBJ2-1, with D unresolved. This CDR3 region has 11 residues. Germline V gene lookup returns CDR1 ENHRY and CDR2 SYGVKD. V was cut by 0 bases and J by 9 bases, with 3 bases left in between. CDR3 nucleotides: TGTGCCATCAGTGAGTCGATTGAGCAGTTCTTC. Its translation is CAISESIEQFF.

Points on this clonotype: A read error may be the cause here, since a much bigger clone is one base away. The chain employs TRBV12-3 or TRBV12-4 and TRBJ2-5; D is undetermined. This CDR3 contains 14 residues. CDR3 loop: CTSSFQAGRETQYF. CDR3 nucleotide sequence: TGTACCAGCAGTTTTCAGGCCGGAAGAGAGACCCAGTACTTC.

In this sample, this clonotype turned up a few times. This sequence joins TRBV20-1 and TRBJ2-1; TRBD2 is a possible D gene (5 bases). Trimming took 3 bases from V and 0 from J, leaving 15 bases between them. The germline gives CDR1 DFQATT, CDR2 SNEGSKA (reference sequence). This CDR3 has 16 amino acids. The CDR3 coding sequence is TGCAGTGCTAGGCACTTCATCCGGGGCTCCTACAATGAGCAGTTCTTC. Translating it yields CSARHFIRGSYNEQFF.

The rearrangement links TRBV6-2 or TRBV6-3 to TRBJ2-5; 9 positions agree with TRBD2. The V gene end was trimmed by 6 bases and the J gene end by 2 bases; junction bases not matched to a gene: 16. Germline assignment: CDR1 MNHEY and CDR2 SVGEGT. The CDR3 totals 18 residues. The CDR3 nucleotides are TGTGCCAGCAGCCCCCCCAGGGGTAGCGGGGGTAAGCAAGAGACCCAGTACTTC. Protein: CASSPPRGSGGKQETQYF.

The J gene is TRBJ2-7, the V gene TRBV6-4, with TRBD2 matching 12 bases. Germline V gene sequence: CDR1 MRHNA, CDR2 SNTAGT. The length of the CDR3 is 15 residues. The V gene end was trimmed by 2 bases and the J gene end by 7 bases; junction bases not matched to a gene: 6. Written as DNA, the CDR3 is TGTGCCAGCAGTGACGGGACTAGCGGGTACAATGAGCAGTACTTC. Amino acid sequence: CASSDGTSGYNEQYF.

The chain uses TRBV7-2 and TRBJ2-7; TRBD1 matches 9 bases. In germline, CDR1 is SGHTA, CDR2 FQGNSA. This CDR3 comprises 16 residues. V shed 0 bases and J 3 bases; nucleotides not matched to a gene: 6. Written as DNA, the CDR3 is TGTGCCAGCAGCTTAGCGGCGGGACAGGGTTACTACGAGCAGTACTTC. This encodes CASSLAAGQGYYEQYF.

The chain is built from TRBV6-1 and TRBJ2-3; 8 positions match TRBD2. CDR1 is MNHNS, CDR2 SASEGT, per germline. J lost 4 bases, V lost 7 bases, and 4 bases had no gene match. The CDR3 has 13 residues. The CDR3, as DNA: TGTGCCAGCAACGGGGGGGCCTCAGATACGCAGTATTTT. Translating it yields CASNGGASDTQYF.

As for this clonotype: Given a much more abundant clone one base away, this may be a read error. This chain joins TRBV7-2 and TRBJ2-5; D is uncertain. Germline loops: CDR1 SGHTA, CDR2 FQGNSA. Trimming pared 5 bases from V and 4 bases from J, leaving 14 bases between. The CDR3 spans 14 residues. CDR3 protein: CASSVDLGTETQYF. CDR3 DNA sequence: TGTGCCAGCAGCGTAGATCTAGGTACAGAGACCCAGTACTTC.

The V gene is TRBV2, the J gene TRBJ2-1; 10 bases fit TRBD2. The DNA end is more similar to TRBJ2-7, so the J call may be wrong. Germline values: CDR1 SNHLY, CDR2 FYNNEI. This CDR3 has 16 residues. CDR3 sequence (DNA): TGTGCCAGCAGTGAAAGGGCTAGCGGGAGACGTTATGAGCAGTACTTC. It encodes CASSERASGRRYEQYF.

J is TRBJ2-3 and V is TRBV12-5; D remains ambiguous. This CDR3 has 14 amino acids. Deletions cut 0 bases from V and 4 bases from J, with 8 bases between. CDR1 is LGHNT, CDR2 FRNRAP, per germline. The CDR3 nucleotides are TGTGCTAGTGGTTTGGTGCCCCTAGCAGATACGCAGTATTTT. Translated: CASGLVPLADTQYF.

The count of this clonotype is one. The CDR3 DNA sequence: TGCAGTGCTAGAGTCAGGGCAGATACGCAGTATTTT. Its protein is CSARVRADTQYF. This rearrangement joins TRBV20-1 to TRBJ2-3, with D possibly being TRBD1 (5 bases). Germline V lookup: CDR1 DFQATT, CDR2 SNEGSKA (reference sequence). This CDR3 region has 12 residues. Trimming took off 1 base at V and 4 bases at J, with 6 bases between the two ends.

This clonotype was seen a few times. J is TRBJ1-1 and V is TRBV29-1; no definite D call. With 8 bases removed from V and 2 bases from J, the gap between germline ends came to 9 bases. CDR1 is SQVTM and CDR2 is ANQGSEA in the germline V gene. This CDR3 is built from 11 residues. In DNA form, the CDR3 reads TGCAGCACTGGTCGAAACACTGAAGCTTTCTTT. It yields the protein CSTGRNTEAFF.

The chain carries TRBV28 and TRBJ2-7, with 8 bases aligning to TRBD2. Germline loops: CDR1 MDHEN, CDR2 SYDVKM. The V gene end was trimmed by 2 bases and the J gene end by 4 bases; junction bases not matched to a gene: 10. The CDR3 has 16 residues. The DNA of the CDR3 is TGTGCCAGCAGTTTAGTTACTAGCGGCCAGCAGTACGAGCAGTACTTC. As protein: CASSLVTSGQQYEQYF.

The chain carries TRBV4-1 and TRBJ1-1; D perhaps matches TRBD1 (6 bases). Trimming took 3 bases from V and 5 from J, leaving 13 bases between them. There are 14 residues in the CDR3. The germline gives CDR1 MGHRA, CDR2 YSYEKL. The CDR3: CASSQPPGETEAFF. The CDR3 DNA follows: TGCGCCAGCAGCCAGCCTCCAGGGGAAACTGAAGCTTTCTTT.

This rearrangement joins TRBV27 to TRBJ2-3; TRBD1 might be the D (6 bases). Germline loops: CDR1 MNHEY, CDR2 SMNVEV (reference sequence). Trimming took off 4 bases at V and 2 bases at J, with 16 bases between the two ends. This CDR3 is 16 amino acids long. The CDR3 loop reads CASSSVRAGATDTQYF. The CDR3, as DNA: TGTGCCAGCAGTTCGGTTAGGGCAGGGGCCACAGATACGCAGTATTTT.

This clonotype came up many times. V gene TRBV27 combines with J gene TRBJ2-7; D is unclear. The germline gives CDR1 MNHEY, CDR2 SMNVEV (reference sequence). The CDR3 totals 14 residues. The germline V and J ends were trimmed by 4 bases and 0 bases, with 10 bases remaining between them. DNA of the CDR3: TGTGCCAGCAGTTGGACGCACGGCTCCTACGAGCAGTACTTC. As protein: CASSWTHGSYEQYF.

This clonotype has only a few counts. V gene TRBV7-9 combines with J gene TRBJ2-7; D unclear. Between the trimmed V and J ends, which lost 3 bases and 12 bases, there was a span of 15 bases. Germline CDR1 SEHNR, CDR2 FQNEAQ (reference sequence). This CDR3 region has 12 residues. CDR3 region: CASSFQTYQLYF. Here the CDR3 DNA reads TGTGCCAGCAGCTTTCAGACGTACCAGCTGTACTTC.

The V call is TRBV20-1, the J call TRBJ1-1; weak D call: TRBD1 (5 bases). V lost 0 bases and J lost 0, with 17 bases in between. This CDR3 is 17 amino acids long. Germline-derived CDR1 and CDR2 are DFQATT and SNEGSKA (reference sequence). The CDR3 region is CSARDWGSRRLNTEAFF. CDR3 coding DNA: TGCAGTGCTAGAGATTGGGGGTCGCGGAGGTTGAACACTGAAGCTTTCTTT.